These T cell receptor beta chains were read from a single sample in a study of human T cells and chemical hapten exposure. TCRdb fed the RACE reads into MiXCR, producing one record per CDR3 protein. This sample has roughly 200,000 distinct CDR3 sequences, with 20% to 25% found just once. This sample comprised whole blood, obtained in connection with sensitization to the hapten diphenylcyclopropenone (DPC). The receptors originated from a woman in her forties or fifties with alopecia areata. Some clones in this sample may be carry-over from other donors' samples. CDR3s include the opening cysteine and the closing phenylalanine or tryptophan. The size of a clone is reported for some rows only, either as once, few or many, or as a class for expanded clones.

few | TRBV7-9 | CASSLEGGQSPLHF
few | TRBV29-1 | CSVERLGQADEAFF
few | TRBV6-1 | CASSYGGQGAAGAKNIQYF
few | TRBV5-1 | CASSLGGDATNEKLFF
few | TRBV20-1 | CSARGSGNEKLFF
- | TRBV7-2 | CASRLINQPQHF
- | TRBV30 | CAWSPPPRLAATYEQYF
- | TRBV20-1 | CSASEGQGRAEAFF
- | TRBV3-1 | CASSQEFAEQYF
- | TRBV5-1 | CASSLEGRLPNTEAFF
- | TRBV10-3 | CAISEPGLAEPDTQYF
once | TRBV7-2 | CASSRTGDGSNQPQHF
- | TRBV5-1 | CASSFSRTGGDEQYF
- | TRBV12-3/TRBV12-4 | CASSLAFRTSGSLDEQFF
- | TRBV14 | CASSQGGGLDQPQHF
few | TRBV21-1 | CASSIEGPGPNQPQHF
- | TRBV15 | CATSRDWDVSSYNEQFF
few | TRBV12-3/TRBV12-4 | CASSFRGNSYNEQFF
few | TRBV5-1 | CASSLVRGGRSVDEQFF
- | TRBV6-5 | CASSYSDTQYF
- | TRBV9 | CASSVSSGTYEQYF
many | TRBV5-1 | CASSLDAVSYNEQFF
- | TRBV27 | CASSLCPGYTEAFF
- | TRBV6-1 | CASITAGKGYEQYF
many | TRBV3-1 | CASSQDGADGGTDTQYF
few | TRBV6-5 | CASREPATNEKLFF
- | TRBV29-1 | CSVTGGLDTGELFF
many | TRBV6-4 | CASSRAGGYNEQFF